This TCR beta chain was obtained from a study of Ad26.COV2.S vaccination and SARS-CoV-2 variants. Across the whole study: Intramuscular Ad26.COV2.S doses were given once or twice, 56 days apart.

Only one count was recorded for this clone. Its antigen is as yet unknown. General study results and limits: Vaccine recipients showed a spike-specific TCR breadth that was higher than in placebo recipients.

Repertoires were generated with immunoSEQ multiplex PCR, while TCRdb's copy carries only in-frame clones and drops some. The sample has hundreds of thousands of clones; around 92% are singletons. Treatment given: some 20 received Ad26.COV2.S at low or high dose, single or two shots; 5 received placebo; per-sample allocation not given. The samples date from day 63 after the first vaccine or placebo injection. V was cut by 3 bases and J by 0 bases, with 11 bases left in between. This CDR3 region has 16 residues. CDR1 KGHDR and CDR2 SFDVKD come from the germline V gene. Source: peripheral blood, taken in a trial of Ad26.COV2.S vaccine versus placebo. The chain links TRBV24-1 to TRBJ2-1, with D perhaps given as TRBD1 or TRBD2 (5 bases each). The sequence derives from a person between 18 and 59 years old who received the Ad26.COV2.S COVID-19 vaccine or a placebo. CDR3 sequence reads: CATSDGGSGSYNEQFF. CDR3 coding DNA: TGTGCCACCAGTGATGGGGGAAGTGGCTCCTACAATGAGCAGTTCTTC.